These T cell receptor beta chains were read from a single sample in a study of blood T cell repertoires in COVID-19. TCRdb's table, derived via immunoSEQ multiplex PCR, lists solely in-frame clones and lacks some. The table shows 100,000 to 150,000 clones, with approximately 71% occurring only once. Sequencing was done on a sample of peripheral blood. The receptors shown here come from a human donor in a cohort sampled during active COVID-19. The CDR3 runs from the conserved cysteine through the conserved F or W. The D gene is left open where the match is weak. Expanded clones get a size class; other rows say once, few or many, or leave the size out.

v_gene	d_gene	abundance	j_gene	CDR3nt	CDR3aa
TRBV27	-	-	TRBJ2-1	TGTGCCAGCAGTCAAAGACTACATAGCGTCAATGAGCAGTTCTTC	CASSQRLHSVNEQFF
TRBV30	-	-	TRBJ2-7	TGTGCCTGGAGTCCAACCTACAGACGGCGATATTGGGACGAGCAGTACTTC	CAWSPTYRRRYWDEQYF
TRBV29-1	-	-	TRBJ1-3	TGCAGCGCCTCAGCGGGGGTTGATGCAGGAAACACCATATATTTT	CSASAGVDAGNTIYF
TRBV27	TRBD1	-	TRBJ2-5	TGTGCCAGCAGCCCACAGGGGTCCAGCGTAGAGACCCAGTACTTC	CASSPQGSSVETQYF
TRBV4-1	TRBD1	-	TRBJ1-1	TGCGCCAGCAGCCTGGGACAGGAGAACACTGAAGCTTTCTTT	CASSLGQENTEAFF
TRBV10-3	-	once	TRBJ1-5	TGTGCCATCAGTGCAGAGGAGCCAGGGGCCCAGCATTTT	CAISAEEPGAQHF
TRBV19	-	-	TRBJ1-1	TGTGCCAGTAGTACTCCAGGGAACACTGAAGCTTTCTTT	CASSTPGNTEAFF
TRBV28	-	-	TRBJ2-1	TGTGCCAGCAGACCCCCGGGTTCCTACAATGAGCAGTTCTTC	CASRPPGSYNEQFF
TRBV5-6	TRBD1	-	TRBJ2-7	TGTGCCAGCAACTCCCTCCGCCGGGACAGCCTTCTTGTTGCAGTTTTC	CASNSLRRDSLLVAVF
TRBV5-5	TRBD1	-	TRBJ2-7	TGTGCCAGCAGCCGCCGGGACAGCGAGACCTACGAGCAGTACTTC	CASSRRDSETYEQYF
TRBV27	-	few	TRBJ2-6	TGTGCCAGCAGTTTATGGGCCGGGGCCAACGTCCTGACTTTC	CASSLWAGANVLTF
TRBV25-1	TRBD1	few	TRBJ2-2	TGTGCCAGCAAGGGGACAGGGGGGAACACCGGGGAGCTGTTTTTT	CASKGTGGNTGELFF
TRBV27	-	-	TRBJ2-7	TGTGCCAGCAGTTTATCGCCAGGGTCAGTCGAGCAGTACTTC	CASSLSPGSVEQYF
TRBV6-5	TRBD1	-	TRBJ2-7	TGTGCCAACTCCTTGGGACAGGGGCTCTCCTACGAGCAGTACTTC	CANSLGQGLSYEQYF
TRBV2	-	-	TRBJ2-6	TGTGCCAGCATCCCAGACTCTGGGGCCAACGTCCTGACTTTC	CASIPDSGANVLTF
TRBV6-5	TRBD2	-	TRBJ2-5	TGTGCCAGCAGTTTGACTAGCGGGGGGGCGGAGACCCAGTACTTC	CASSLTSGGAETQYF
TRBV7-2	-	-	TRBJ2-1	TGTGCCAGCAGCTCCGGACTACCAAGTGATGAGCAGTTCTTC	CASSSGLPSDEQFF
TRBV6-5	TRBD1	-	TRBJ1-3	TGTGCCAGCAGTTATACAGGGGGCACTGGAAACACCATATATTTT	CASSYTGGTGNTIYF
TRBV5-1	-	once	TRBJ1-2	TGCGCCAGCAGCACCTCAGGGGTCGGGGGGTATGGCTACACCTTC	CASSTSGVGGYGYTF
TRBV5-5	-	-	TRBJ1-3	TGTGCCAGCAGCTCTACAGGGCTCTCTGGAAACACCATATATTTT	CASSSTGLSGNTIYF
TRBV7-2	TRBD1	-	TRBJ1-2	TGTGCCAGCAGCCCCACCGGGACAGGGATTGCTAACTATGGCTACACCTTC	CASSPTGTGIANYGYTF
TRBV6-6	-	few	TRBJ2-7	TGTGCCAGCAGTTACCCCAGGGGAGCGCTGGACGAGCAGTACTTC	CASSYPRGALDEQYF
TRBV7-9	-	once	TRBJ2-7	TGTGCCAGCAGCTTAGAGAGGAGGGCGGCCTACGAGCAGTACTTC	CASSLERRAAYEQYF
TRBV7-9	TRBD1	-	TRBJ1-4	TGTGCCAGCAGTGCGGGACAGGGAATTAATGAAAAACTGTTTTTT	CASSAGQGINEKLFF
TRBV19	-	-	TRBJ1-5	TGTGCCAGTACGGGGTTTGGGAATCAGCCCCAGCATTTT	CASTGFGNQPQHF
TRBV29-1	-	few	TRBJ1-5	TGCAGCGTTGGGCAGGGCAATCAGCCCCAGCATTTT	CSVGQGNQPQHF
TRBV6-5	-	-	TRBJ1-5	TGTGCCAGCAGACGAACAGTGAATCAGCCCCAGCATTTT	CASRRTVNQPQHF
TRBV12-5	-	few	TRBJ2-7	TGTGCTAGTGGTTTGGTAATCGTCGGGGCGGCGGGACTCGAGCAGTACTTC	CASGLVIVGAAGLEQYF
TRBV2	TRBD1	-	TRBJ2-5	TGTGCCAGCAGGACAGGGGGCTTGGAGACCCAGTACTTC	CASRTGGLETQYF
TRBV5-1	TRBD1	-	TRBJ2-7	TGCGCCAGCAGCTTAAGGGACAGAGTTTACGAGCAGTACTTC	CASSLRDRVYEQYF
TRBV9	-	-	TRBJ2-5	TGTGCCAGCAGCCCCGCCGGGGGAAGAGAGACCCAGTACTTC	CASSPAGGRETQYF
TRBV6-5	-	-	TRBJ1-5	TGTGCCAGCAGTAACGGACAAAATCAGCCCCAGCATTTT	CASSNGQNQPQHF
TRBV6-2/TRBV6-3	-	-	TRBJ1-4	TGTGCCAGCAGTTACTCGTTGGACAGCCTTAATGAAAAACTGTTTTTT	CASSYSLDSLNEKLFF
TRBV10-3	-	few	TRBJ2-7	TGTGCCATCAGTGAAGCGGACTCCTACGAGCAGTACTTC	CAISEADSYEQYF
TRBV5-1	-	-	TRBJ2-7	TGCGCCAGCAGTTCTAGTCCCCCTTCCTACGAGCAGTACTTC	CASSSSPPSYEQYF
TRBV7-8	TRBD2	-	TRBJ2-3	TGTGCCAGCAGCTTAGCAAGCGGGGGGAGCGCAGATACGCAGTATTTT	CASSLASGGSADTQYF
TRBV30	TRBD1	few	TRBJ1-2	TGTGCCTGGAGGGCAGGGGGCTTCTATGGCTACACCTTC	CAWRAGGFYGYTF
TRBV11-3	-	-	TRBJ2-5	TGTGCCAGCAGCTTAGATCGGGAGACCCAGTACTTC	CASSLDRETQYF
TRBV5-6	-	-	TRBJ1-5	TGTGCCAGCCAGCTTGGTGTATCGGGAGGTCAGCCCCAGCATTTT	CASQLGVSGGQPQHF
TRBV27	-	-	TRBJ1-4	TGTGCCAGCAGTTTATTAGGGGGGGATGATGAAAAACTGTTTTTT	CASSLLGGDDEKLFF
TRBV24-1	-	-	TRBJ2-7	TGTGCCACCAGTGATGGGAGGTTCCACGAGCAGTACTTC	CATSDGRFHEQYF
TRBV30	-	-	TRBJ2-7	TGTGCCTGGAGTGGTGGCACAGGGAGAGGCTACGAGCAGTACTTC	CAWSGGTGRGYEQYF
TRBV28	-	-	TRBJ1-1	TGTGCCAGCAGTTTATTCCCCAAAGCAAGAGCTTTCTTT	CASSLFPKARAFF
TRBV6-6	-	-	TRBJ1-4	TGTGCCAGCAGTTTCAGGGCGACTAATGAAAAACTGTTTTTT	CASSFRATNEKLFF
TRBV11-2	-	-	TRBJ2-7	TGTGCCAGCAGCTTAAGGGGGGGACAGGACGAGCAGTACTTC	CASSLRGGQDEQYF
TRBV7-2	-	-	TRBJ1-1	TGTGCCAGCAGCTTCAAGGGGGAAACGAGCACTTTCTTT	CASSFKGETSTFF
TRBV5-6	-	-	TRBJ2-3	TGTGCCAGCACCTTGGGGGTATGGCGGGAACTGTATTTT	CASTLGVWRELYF
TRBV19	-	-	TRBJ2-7	TGTGCCAGTAGTCTATCCGGGGACACCTACGAGCAGTACTTC	CASSLSGDTYEQYF
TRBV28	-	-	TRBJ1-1	TGTGCCAGCAGTGGGGCGTCGGTGAACACTGAAGCTTTCTTT	CASSGASVNTEAFF
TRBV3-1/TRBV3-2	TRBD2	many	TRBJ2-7	TGTGCCAGCAGCTTCGGACTAGCGGGAGGGCCCGAGCAGTACTTC	CASSFGLAGGPEQYF
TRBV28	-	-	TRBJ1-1	TGTGCCAGCAGCATCCTGACAGAAGCTTTCTTT	CASSILTEAFF
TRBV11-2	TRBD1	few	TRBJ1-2	TGTGCCAGCAGCTTTAGAACAGGGGAGCCCTTCTATGGCTACACCTTC	CASSFRTGEPFYGYTF
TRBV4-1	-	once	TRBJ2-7	TGCGCCAGCAGCCATCCGTCCGCCTACGAGCAGTACTTC	CASSHPSAYEQYF
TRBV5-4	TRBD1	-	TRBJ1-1	TGTGCCAGCAGCTCCGGGACAGGGGGCCTTGAAGCTTTCTTT	CASSSGTGGLEAFF
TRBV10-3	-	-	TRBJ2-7	TGTGCCATCAGTGAGTCGACTACCTACGAGCAGTACTTC	CAISESTTYEQYF